One TCR beta chain is described in this entry. This record belongs to a study of blood T cell repertoires in COVID-19. The repertoire was sequenced with immunoSEQ multiplex PCR; TCRdb's copy has only in-frame clones and lacks some. The sample lists about 140,000 clones, less than 85% occurring once. The CDR3 is 15 residues long. Trimming cost V 4 bases and J 11 bases; bases outside gene matches: 8. CDR1 and CDR2 from the germline V gene are SGHTA and FQGNSA. The gene calls are TRBV7-2 and TRBJ2-1, with 13 nucleotides matching TRBD2. Material: peripheral blood. This clonotype was obtained from a human donor in a cohort sampled during active COVID-19. The CDR3 sequence is CASSSGLAGVSKQFF. CDR3 nucleotides: TGTGCCAGCAGCTCCGGACTAGCGGGGGTTTCGAAGCAGTTCTTC.